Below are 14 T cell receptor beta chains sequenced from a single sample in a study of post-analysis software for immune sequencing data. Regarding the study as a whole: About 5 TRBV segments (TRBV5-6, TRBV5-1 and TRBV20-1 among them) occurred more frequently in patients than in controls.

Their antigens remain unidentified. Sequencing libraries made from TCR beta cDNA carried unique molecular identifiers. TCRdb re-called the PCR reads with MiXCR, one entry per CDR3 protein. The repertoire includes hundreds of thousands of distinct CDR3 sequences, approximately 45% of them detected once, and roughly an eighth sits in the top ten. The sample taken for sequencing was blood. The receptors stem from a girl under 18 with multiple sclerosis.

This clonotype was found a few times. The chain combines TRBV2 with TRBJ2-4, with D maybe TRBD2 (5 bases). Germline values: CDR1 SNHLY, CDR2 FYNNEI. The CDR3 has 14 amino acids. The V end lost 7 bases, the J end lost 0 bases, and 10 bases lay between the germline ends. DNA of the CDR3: TGTGCCAGCACCGGAGGACTAGCCAAAAACATTCAGTACTTC. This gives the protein CASTGGLAKNIQYF.

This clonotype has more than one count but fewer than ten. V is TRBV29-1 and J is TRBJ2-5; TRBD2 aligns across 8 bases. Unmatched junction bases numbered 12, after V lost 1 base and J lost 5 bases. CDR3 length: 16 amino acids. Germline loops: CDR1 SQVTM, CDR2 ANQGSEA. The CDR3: CSVEGRGGRRRETQYF. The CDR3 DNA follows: TGCAGCGTTGAAGGTCGTGGCGGGAGGAGGAGGGAGACCCAGTACTTC.

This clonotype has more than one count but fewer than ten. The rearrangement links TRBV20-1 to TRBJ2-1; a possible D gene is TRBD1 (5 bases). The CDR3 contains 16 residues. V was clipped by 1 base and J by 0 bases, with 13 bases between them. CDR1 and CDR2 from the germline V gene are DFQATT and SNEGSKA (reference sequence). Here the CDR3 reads CSARGVGAFSYNEQFF. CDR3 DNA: TGCAGTGCTAGAGGAGTTGGGGCCTTCTCCTACAATGAGCAGTTCTTC.

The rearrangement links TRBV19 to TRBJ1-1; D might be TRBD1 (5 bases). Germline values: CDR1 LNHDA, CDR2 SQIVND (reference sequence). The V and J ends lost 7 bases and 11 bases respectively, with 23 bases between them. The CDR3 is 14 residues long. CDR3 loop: CASILGDRAPKAFF. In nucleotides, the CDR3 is TGTGCCAGTATCTTGGGGGATAGGGCCCCAAAGGCTTTCTTT.

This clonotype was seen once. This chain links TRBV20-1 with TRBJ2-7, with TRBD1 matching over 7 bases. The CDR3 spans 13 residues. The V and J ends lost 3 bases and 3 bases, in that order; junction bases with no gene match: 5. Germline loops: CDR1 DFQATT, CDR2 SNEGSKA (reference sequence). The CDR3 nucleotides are TGCAGTGCTAGGGGACAGATCCTCTACGAGCAGTACTTC. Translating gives CSARGQILYEQYF.

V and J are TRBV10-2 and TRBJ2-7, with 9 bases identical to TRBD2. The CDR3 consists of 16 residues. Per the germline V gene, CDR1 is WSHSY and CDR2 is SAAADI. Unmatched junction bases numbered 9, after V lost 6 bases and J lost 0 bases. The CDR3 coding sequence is TGCGCCAGCAGCGAGACGATTAGCGGGGGCTCCTACGAGCAGTACTTC. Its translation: CASSETISGGSYEQYF.

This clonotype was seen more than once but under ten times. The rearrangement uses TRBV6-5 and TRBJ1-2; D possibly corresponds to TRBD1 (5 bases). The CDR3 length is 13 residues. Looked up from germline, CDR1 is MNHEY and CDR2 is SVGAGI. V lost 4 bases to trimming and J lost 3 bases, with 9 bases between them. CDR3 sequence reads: CASSFGTDYGYTF. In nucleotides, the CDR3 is TGTGCCAGCAGTTTTGGGACCGACTATGGCTACACCTTC.

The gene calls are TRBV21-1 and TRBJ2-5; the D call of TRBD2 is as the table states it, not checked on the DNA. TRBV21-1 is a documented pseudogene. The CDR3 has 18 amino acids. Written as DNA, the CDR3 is TGTGCCAGCAGCAAAGCGCTAGCGGCCCAATTTGATGTGGAGACCCAGTACTTC. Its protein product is CASSKALAAQFDVETQYF.

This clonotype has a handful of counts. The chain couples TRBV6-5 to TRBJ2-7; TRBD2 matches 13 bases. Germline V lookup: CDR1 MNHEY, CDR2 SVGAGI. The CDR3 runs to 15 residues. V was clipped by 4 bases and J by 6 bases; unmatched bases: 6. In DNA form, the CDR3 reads TGTGCCAGCAGTTCCGGACTAGCGGGAGTTCCCGAGCAGTACTTC. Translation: CASSSGLAGVPEQYF.

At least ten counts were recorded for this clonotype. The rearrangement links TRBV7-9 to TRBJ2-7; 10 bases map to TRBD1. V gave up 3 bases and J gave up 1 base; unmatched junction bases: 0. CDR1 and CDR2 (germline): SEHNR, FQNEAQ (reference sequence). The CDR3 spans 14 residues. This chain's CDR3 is CASSLDRGSYEQYF. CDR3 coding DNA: TGTGCCAGCAGCTTGGACAGGGGGTCCTACGAGCAGTACTTC.

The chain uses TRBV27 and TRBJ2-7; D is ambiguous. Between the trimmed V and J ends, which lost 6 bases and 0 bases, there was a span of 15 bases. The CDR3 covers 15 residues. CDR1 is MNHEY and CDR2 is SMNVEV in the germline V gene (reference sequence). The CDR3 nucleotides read TGTGCCAGCAGGGCGGTTAGACTGGGCTCCTACGAGCAGTACTTC. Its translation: CASRAVRLGSYEQYF.

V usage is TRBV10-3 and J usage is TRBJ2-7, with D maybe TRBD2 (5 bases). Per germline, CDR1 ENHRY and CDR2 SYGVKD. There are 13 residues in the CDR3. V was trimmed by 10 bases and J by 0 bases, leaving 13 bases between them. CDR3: CATRAENSYEQYF. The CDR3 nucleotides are TGTGCCACGCGGGCGGAAAACTCCTACGAGCAGTACTTC.

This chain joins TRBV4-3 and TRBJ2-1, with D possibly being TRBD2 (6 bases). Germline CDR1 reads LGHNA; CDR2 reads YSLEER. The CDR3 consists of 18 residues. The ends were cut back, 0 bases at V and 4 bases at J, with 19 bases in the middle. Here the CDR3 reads CASSQESSGAGFYNEQFF. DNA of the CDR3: TGCGCCAGCAGCCAAGAGAGTAGCGGAGCGGGCTTTTACAATGAGCAGTTCTTC.

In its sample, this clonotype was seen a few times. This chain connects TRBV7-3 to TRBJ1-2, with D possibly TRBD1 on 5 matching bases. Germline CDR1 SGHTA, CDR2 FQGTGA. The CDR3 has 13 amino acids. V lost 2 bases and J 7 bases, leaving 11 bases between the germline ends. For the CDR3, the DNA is TGTGCCAGCAGCTTAGGGGGGAGGGTTGGCTACACCTTC. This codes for CASSLGGRVGYTF.